Reported below is one T cell receptor (beta chain). The antigen this receptor binds is unknown. No quality values exist for individual bases; no much larger clone is one base distant. This sample is part of a study of blood T cell repertoires in COVID-19 (dated by TCRdb to 2018 to 2021). General notes on the study: The collaborator samples originated in the United States, Italy and Spain and spanned the acute and convalescent phases of COVID-19. Samples were obtained from the ongoing ImmuneRACE study (first 160 participants) and from some 1,300 subjects provided by 6 global collaborators. A freely available public database, intended as a resource for researchers studying the immune response to SARS-CoV-2, is where the repertoires were released. The sample metadata nearly always contained a de-identified subject ID, COVID-19 status, age in years and sex. Deeply sampled blood TCRbeta repertoires from subjects exposed to, actively infected with, or recovered from COVID-19 were included in the dataset. The material from the prospective study consisted of cDNA or gDNA derived from T cells, B-cell-depleted T cells, or PBMCs. HLA class I and class II types, where available, came from metadata supplied by the sample provider rather than from assay-based typing. What the work shows at the level of the full study, not this receptor alone: How much clinical and demographic metadata was included differed by source and by participant, and the metadata was provided uncurated.

One collaborating source in Seattle enrolled patients while the patients were actively infected and followed the patients over time throughout the course of disease. The collaborating institutions used their own protocols to collect whole blood in K2EDTA tubes. For TCRbeta analysis, collaborators shipped samples as frozen whole blood, isolated PBMCs, or DNA extracted from either of those sample types. The immunoSEQ Assay, a bias-controlled multiplex PCR, was used to amplify TCRbeta CDR3 regions from genomic DNA. Turning to the authors' computational methods: Nucleated cell counts per sample were estimated from amplification of reference gene primers within the assay. Sequence reads were collapsed and filtered to measure the absolute abundance of every unique TCRbeta CDR3 rearrangement. Productive Simpson clonality was computed per sample as the square root of Simpson's diversity index over productive rearrangements. TCRdb re-hosts the immuneACCESS table, in-frame sequences only. Its copies lack some clones; in the studies checked, an unresolved V gene accounts for under half of them, and the cause for the rest is not known. The V and J calls and clone size come from that table; D and trimming were worked out from the DNA. For this sample the table gives about 130,000 clones, of which around nine tenths were detected only once. Around 2.1% of the sample belongs to the ten largest clones.

From its cysteine to its phenylalanine, the CDR3 spans 15 amino acids. Of all the DNA, just the CDR3 is kept, 45 bases in frame from base 1. CDR1 and CDR2 (MNHEY, SVGAGI) derive from the germline V gene. V loses 0 bases of germline sequence and J loses 5 bases, and the interval between the two ends is 8 bases. The chain uses TRBV6-5 and TRBJ1-6, with the D segment identity uncertain. What was sequenced was peripheral blood. The clonotype was recovered from a man aged 45 to 65 with COVID-19, enrolled during active disease. The CDR3 amino acid sequence is: CASSYSRRNNSPLHF. The bases read TGTGCCAGCAGTTACTCGAGGCGGAATAATTCACCCCTCCACTTT.